The 27 T cell receptor beta chains below come from one sample, sequenced in a study of blood T cell repertoires in COVID-19. Clones were read by immunoSEQ multiplex PCR, and TCRdb kept only the in-frame ones, dropping some. This repertoire shows around 72,000 clones, less than 85% found once; its top ten account for 18%. Source material: peripheral blood. Receptors originate from a woman older than 75 with acute or convalescent COVID-19.

The J gene is TRBJ1-5, the V gene TRBV2; perhaps TRBD1 as D (5 bases). Trimming removed 4 bases at V and 1 base at J, with 11 bases between. The CDR3 runs to 15 residues. CDR1 SNHLY and CDR2 FYNNEI come from the germline V gene. As DNA, the CDR3 is TGTGCCAGCAGTGTTCGGGGGGGAAGCAATCAGCCCCAGCATTTT. Translating gives CASSVRGGSNQPQHF. Drawing the rest from reference TRBV2 and TRBJ1-5, the complete variable domain is EPEVTQTPSHQVTQMGQEVILRCVPISNHLYFYWYRQILGQKVEFLVSFYNNEISEKSEIFDDQFSVERPDGSNFTLKIRSTKLEDSAMYFCASSVRGGSNQPQHFGDGTRLSIL.

The chain recombines TRBV5-6 with TRBJ1-1, with TRBD1 as a possible D gene (5 bases). The V and J ends lost 1 base and 3 bases respectively, with 7 bases between them. Germline V gene lookup returns CDR1 SGHDT and CDR2 YYEEEE. The CDR3 is made up of 13 amino acids. The CDR3 here is CASSLRGYTEAFF. The CDR3 nucleotides are TGTGCCAGCAGCTTGCGGGGGTACACTGAAGCTTTCTTT.

The sample holds a few counts of this clone. The chain uses TRBV29-1 and TRBJ1-3, with D possibly being TRBD1 (6 bases). Trimming shortened V by 6 bases and J by 3 bases, and 9 bases separated the two germline ends. The CDR3 consists of 12 residues. Germline V gives CDR1 SQVTM, CDR2 ANQGSEA. The CDR3 DNA sequence: TGCAGCGTAGGGACAAGTGGAAACACCATATATTTT. Translated: CSVGTSGNTIYF.

The chain carries TRBV4-1 and TRBJ1-4; unclear D gene. This CDR3 has 15 amino acids. Trimming cost V 1 base and J 7 bases, with 13 bases left between them. Germline V lookup: CDR1 MGHRA, CDR2 YSYEKL. CDR3 in DNA: TGCGCCAGCAGCCAAGTAGTAATACCTACTGAAAAACTGTTTTTT. Translating it yields CASSQVVIPTEKLFF.

This chain connects TRBV19 to TRBJ2-7; D ambiguous. This CDR3 has 15 residues. The V gene lost 1 base and the J gene lost 1 base, with 11 bases spanning the gap. Germline CDR1 and CDR2: LNHDA and SQIVND (reference sequence). The CDR3 DNA reads TGTGCCAGTAGTATAGGTTCCGGCGGATCCTACGAGCAGTACTTC. Translated, it gives CASSIGSGGSYEQYF.

This clone was recorded at least ten times. This chain links TRBV10-3 with TRBJ2-1, with 10 bases fitting TRBD2. There are 15 residues in the CDR3. CDR1 ENHRY and CDR2 SYGVKD come from the germline V gene. The ends lost 3 bases at V and 2 bases at J; junction bases unmatched: 1. In DNA, the CDR3 is TGTGCCATCAGTGAAAGCGGGGGGGCCTACAATGAGCAGTTCTTC. It specifies CAISESGGAYNEQFF.

This chain joins TRBV5-1 and TRBJ2-7; a possible D gene is TRBD2 (6 bases). CDR1 is SGHRS and CDR2 is YFSETQ in the germline V gene. CDR3 size: 16 residues. The V and J ends lost 0 bases and 3 bases respectively, with 16 bases between them. CDR3 bases: TGCGCCAGCAGCTTGGGGGTCGGGGGTACGTACTACGAGCAGTACTTC. It translates to CASSLGVGGTYYEQYF.

The chain links TRBV30 to TRBJ2-3; 9 positions match TRBD2. The CDR3 covers 13 residues. Trimming at V came to 5 bases and at J to 3 bases, leaving 3 bases not matched to a gene. Germline-derived CDR1 and CDR2 are GTSNPN and SVGIG (reference sequence). The CDR3 DNA sequence: TGTGCCTGGCGGCGGGGGGGGACAGATACGCAGTATTTT. This gives the protein CAWRRGGTDTQYF. The whole variable domain, remainder taken from reference TRBV30 and TRBJ2-3, is SQTIHQWPATLVQPVGSPLSLECTVEGTSNPNLYWYRQAAGRGLQLLFYSVGIGQISSEVPQNLSASRPQDRQFILSSKKLLLSDSGFYLCAWRRGGTDTQYFGPGTRLTVL.

This chain links TRBV5-1 with TRBJ1-3; 7 nucleotides match TRBD1. V shed 4 bases, J shed 2 bases, and the junction held 3 bases outside the gene matches. Germline CDR1 and CDR2: SGHRS and YFSETQ. The CDR3 has 14 amino acids. The CDR3 protein is CASSPGTAGNTIYF. DNA of the CDR3: TGCGCCAGCAGCCCAGGGACAGCTGGAAACACCATATATTTT.

This chain uses TRBV5-5 with TRBJ1-1; 9 nucleotides match TRBD1. This CDR3 comprises 15 residues. V dropped 7 bases and J dropped 5; count of bases not matched to a gene: 12. Germline V CDR1 and CDR2: SGHKS, YYEKEE (reference sequence). CDR3 sequence: CASSPTGTGTTEAFF. CDR3 DNA: TGTGCCAGCTCACCTACCGGGACAGGGACAACTGAAGCTTTCTTT.

About this clone itself: At one of its ends the junction is not consistent with the germline gene, which may arise from a read error. The chain is built from TRBV6-5 and TRBJ1-6; D not certain. The CDR3 extends over 13 amino acids. Germline V gene sequence: CDR1 MNHEY, CDR2 SVGAGI. The CDR3 reads CASSLDGRELLAF. CDR3 bases: TGTGCCAGCAGTCTTGACGGACGGGAACTTTTGGCTTTT.

The V gene is TRBV5-4, the J gene TRBJ2-7; perhaps TRBD1 as D (5 bases). V was cut by 4 bases and J by 2 bases, with 13 bases left in between. This CDR3 comprises 14 residues. CDR1 and CDR2 from the germline V gene are SGHNT and YYREEE (reference sequence). CDR3 coding DNA: TGTGCCAGCAGCATCCCGGGCAGGGCCTACGAGCAGTACTTC. Amino acids: CASSIPGRAYEQYF. The full variable domain, in which reference TRBV5-4 and TRBJ2-7 provide the parts outside the CDR3, is ETGVTQSPTHLIKTRGQQVTLRCSSQSGHNTVSWYQQALGQGPQFIFQYYREEENGRGNFPPRFSGLQFPNYSSELNVNALELDDSALYLCASSIPGRAYEQYFGPGTRLTVT.

The genes are TRBV30 and TRBJ2-3; TRBD2 might be the D (5 bases). The CDR3 is 17 amino acids. Germline values: CDR1 GTSNPN, CDR2 SVGIG (reference sequence). The ends were cut back, 5 bases at V and 0 bases at J, with 21 bases in the middle. CDR3 bases: TGTGCCTGGGGCTTAGCGCAATCGCCTGCCAGCACAGATACGCAGTATTTT. Translation: CAWGLAQSPASTDTQYF.

The chain links TRBV29-1 to TRBJ1-5, with 8 bases aligning to TRBD1. This CDR3 region has 14 residues. Germline CDR1 reads SQVTM; CDR2 reads ANQGSEA. V was pared by 6 bases and J by 5 bases, with 9 bases of the junction left unmatched. The CDR3 DNA sequence: TGCAGCGTAACACAGGGGGTGTCGGATCAGCCCCAGCATTTT. Its protein is CSVTQGVSDQPQHF.

The chain carries TRBV19 and TRBJ2-6, with D perhaps TRBD2 (8 bases). The V end lost 5 bases, the J end lost 0 bases, and 17 bases lay between the germline ends. From germline, CDR1 is LNHDA and CDR2 SQIVND (reference sequence). The CDR3 has 18 amino acids. CDR3 coding DNA: TGTGCCAGTAGTGTTAGCGGGGCAGGGGGCTCTGGGGCCAACGTCCTGACTTTC. Encoded protein: CASSVSGAGGSGANVLTF.

J is TRBJ1-5 and V is TRBV27, with 8 bases identical to TRBD1. The CDR3 runs to 15 residues. Trimming removed 0 bases from V and 6 bases from J; junction bases left unmatched: 4. Germline V lookup: CDR1 MNHEY, CDR2 SMNVEV (reference sequence). The CDR3 DNA reads TGTGCCAGCAGTTTATCAGGGGACAGGCTTCAGCCCCAGCATTTT. This codes for CASSLSGDRLQPQHF.

The chain links TRBV18 to TRBJ1-2; D gene ambiguous. The CDR3 is made up of 11 amino acids. From germline, CDR1 is KGHSH and CDR2 LQKENI. V dropped 10 bases and J dropped 7 bases, with 13 bases sitting between them. The CDR3 loop reads CATEIGVGYTF. In DNA form, the CDR3 reads TGTGCCACCGAAATCGGGGTTGGCTACACCTTC.

The chain carries TRBV7-9 and TRBJ1-5, with TRBD1 as a possible D gene (6 bases). V lost 5 bases, J lost 1 base, and 18 bases lay in between. CDR1 SEHNR and CDR2 FQNEAQ come from the germline V gene (reference sequence). This CDR3 has 17 amino acids. The CDR3 DNA follows: TGTGCCAGCAGCCTGTGGGCAGGGGATCCAAGCAATCAGCCCCAGCATTTT. Translated: CASSLWAGDPSNQPQHF.

The CDR3 is CAWTFLAGSGELFF. CDR3 nucleotides: TGTGCCTGGACCTTCCTAGCGGGTAGCGGGGAGCTGTTTTTT. The rearrangement uses TRBV30 and TRBJ2-2, with 8 bases matching TRBD2. Germline V gene lookup returns CDR1 GTSNPN and CDR2 SVGIG (reference sequence). CDR3 length: 14 residues. Trimming removed 4 bases from V and 7 bases from J; junction bases left unmatched: 8.

The chain joins TRBV5-1 to TRBJ2-5; D perhaps matches TRBD1 (6 bases). V shed 1 base and J shed 0 bases, with 10 bases lying between them. This CDR3 is built from 15 residues. Germline CDR1 is SGHRS and CDR2 is YFSETQ. The CDR3 sequence is CASSLWGQNQETQYF. CDR3 bases: TGCGCCAGCAGCTTGTGGGGGCAGAACCAAGAGACCCAGTACTTC.

CDR3 coding DNA: TGCGCCAGCAGCTTGGGACTACAGGGGTTGGACGAGCAGTACTTC. Residues: CASSLGLQGLDEQYF. The chain has TRBV5-1 and TRBJ2-7, with TRBD1 matching over 7 bases. This CDR3 is built from 15 residues. Germline lookup yields CDR1 SGHRS and CDR2 YFSETQ. The V segment lost 0 bases and the J segment 5 bases; nucleotides outside the gene matches: 8.

This rearrangement joins TRBV7-6 to TRBJ2-6; tentatively, D is TRBD1 (7 bases). The V gene's germline CDR1 is SGHVS and CDR2 FNYEAQ. Trimming shortened V by 5 bases and J by 3 bases, and 17 bases separated the two germline ends. The CDR3 is 17 amino acids. For the CDR3, the DNA is TGTGCCAGCAGCAAGATACAGGGGAGGCTTGGGGCCAACGTCCTGACTTTC. This encodes CASSKIQGRLGANVLTF.

The genes are TRBV4-2 and TRBJ2-3; 8 bases are a match to TRBD2. The CDR3 spans 16 residues. V lost 0 bases and J lost 4; bases outside the gene matches: 6. The germline V gene encodes CDR1 LGHNA and CDR2 YNFKEQ. DNA for the CDR3: TGTGCCAGCAGCCAAGATAAGGGGCGGGGGGCAGATACGCAGTATTTT. Translation gives CASSQDKGRGADTQYF.

V gene TRBV12-5 combines with J gene TRBJ1-6; a weak D match, TRBD1 (5 bases). V lost 1 base and J 11 bases, leaving 15 bases between the germline ends. Germline values: CDR1 LGHNT, CDR2 FRNRAP. This CDR3 has 15 residues. The CDR3 reads CASGLADTGATPLHF. DNA of the CDR3: TGTGCTAGTGGTTTGGCCGACACAGGAGCCACACCCCTCCACTTT.

V usage is TRBV6-2 or TRBV6-3 and J usage is TRBJ1-1; D might be TRBD1 (5 bases). CDR3 length: 15 amino acids. Trimming pared 5 bases from V and 6 bases from J, leaving 19 bases between. The germline gives CDR1 MNHEY, CDR2 SVGEGT. In DNA, the CDR3 is TGTGCCAGCAGTCAGGGAGGGGTATTAGGCGCTGAAGCTTTCTTT. Its translation: CASSQGGVLGAEAFF.

This sequence joins TRBV19 and TRBJ2-6; D remains ambiguous. The germline V and J ends were trimmed by 1 base and 0 bases, with 7 bases remaining between them. The CDR3 is 16 residues long. Germline lookup yields CDR1 LNHDA and CDR2 SQIVND (reference sequence). CDR3 sequence (DNA): TGTGCCAGTAGTATAGGTCTCAGCTCTGGGGCCAACGTCCTGACTTTC. This sequence encodes CASSIGLSSGANVLTF.

This chain links TRBV7-9 with TRBJ2-7; 10 nucleotides line up with TRBD1. CDR1 and CDR2 from the germline V gene are SEHNR and FQNEAQ (reference sequence). This CDR3 spans 15 amino acids. V dropped 2 bases and J dropped 6; count of bases not matched to a gene: 7. The DNA for the CDR3 is TGTGCCAGCAGCTTATTGGGGACAGGGGAGTCCGAGCAGTACTTC. It yields the protein CASSLLGTGESEQYF.